These T cell receptor beta chains were read from a single sample in a study of T cell responses to AZD1222 COVID-19 vaccine. This table comes from immunoSEQ multiplex PCR, and its TCRdb copy is limited to in-frame clones, with some not included. The sample lists 99,000 or so clones, roughly 80% occurring once. The starting material was peripheral blood, obtained on day 0 of AZD1222 vaccination. These receptors all stem from an adult in good health. Each CDR3 is given with its conserved first and last residue. The order of the fields is V gene, D gene, J gene, clone size, CDR3 protein, CDR3 DNA. A D gene is named only where the DNA matches it firmly. Clone size, where shown, is once, few, many, or a class for clones that have expanded.

>TRBV5-1|.|TRBJ2-1|.
CASRPLGGNNEQFF
TGCGCCAGCAGACCTTTAGGGGGGAACAATGAGCAGTTCTTC
>TRBV29-1|TRBD1|TRBJ2-2|.
CSVVDRGNTGELFF
TGCAGCGTGGTGGACAGGGGAAACACCGGGGAGCTGTTTTTT
>TRBV11-2|.|TRBJ2-2|.
CASSFGAGELFF
TGTGCCAGCAGCTTCGGGGCCGGGGAGCTGTTTTTT
>TRBV6-2/TRBV6-3|.|TRBJ1-5|.
CASSRTGNQPQHF
TGTGCCAGCAGTCGGACGGGCAATCAGCCCCAGCATTTT
>TRBV15|TRBD1|TRBJ2-7|.
CATSREKGAVYEQYF
TGTGCCACCAGCAGAGAAAAGGGGGCCGTCTACGAGCAGTACTTC
>TRBV18|.|TRBJ1-2|.
CASSPMRGGENYGYTF
TGTGCCAGCTCACCAATGAGGGGGGGCGAAAACTATGGCTACACCTTC
>TRBV15|.|TRBJ1-4|.
CATSRDGTAEKLFF
TGTGCCACCAGCAGAGATGGGACGGCCGAAAAACTGTTTTTT
>TRBV5-4|.|TRBJ1-1|.
CASSLEHGNTEAFF
TGTGCCAGCAGCTTGGAACACGGTAACACTGAAGCTTTCTTT
>TRBV5-1|TRBD1|TRBJ1-4|.
CASSLQGAREKLFF
TGCGCCAGCAGCTTACAGGGGGCGAGGGAAAAACTGTTTTTT
>TRBV9|TRBD1|TRBJ2-3|.
CASSVGTGHVTDTQYF
TGTGCCAGCAGCGTAGGGACAGGTCATGTCACAGATACGCAGTATTTT
>TRBV4-1|.|TRBJ2-4|.
CASSQVDTPKNIQYF
TGCGCCAGCAGCCAAGTCGATACACCCAAAAACATTCAGTACTTC
>TRBV27|TRBD2|TRBJ2-3|.
CASSHRLAGGQDTQYF
TGTGCCAGCAGTCACCGACTAGCGGGGGGGCAAGATACGCAGTATTTT
>TRBV4-3|.|TRBJ2-3|few
CASSQDKQTRTDTQYF
TGCGCCAGCAGCCAAGATAAACAGACCCGCACAGATACGCAGTATTTT
>TRBV20-1|.|TRBJ1-1|.
CSASAVNTEAFF
TGCAGTGCTAGTGCGGTGAACACTGAAGCTTTCTTT
>TRBV15|.|TRBJ1-6|.
CATSPRGLTNSPLHF
TGTGCCACCAGCCCCCGGGGACTAACTAATTCACCCCTCCACTTT
>TRBV19|.|TRBJ1-5|.
CASSIVNQGPNQPQHF
TGTGCCAGTAGTATCGTTAATCAGGGTCCCAATCAGCCCCAGCATTTT
>TRBV11-2|.|TRBJ1-3|.
CASSLGGVSGNTIYF
TGTGCCAGCAGTTTAGGGGGAGTCTCTGGAAACACCATATATTTT
>TRBV6-1|.|TRBJ2-5|few
CASSEGGRWGVETQYF
TGTGCCAGCAGTGAAGGGGGGCGGTGGGGAGTTGAGACCCAGTACTTC
>TRBV28|.|TRBJ1-4|.
CASSMAHPLPKLFF
TGTGCCAGCAGCATGGCCCACCCTCTCCCAAAACTGTTTTTT
>TRBV5-1|.|TRBJ1-2|.
CASSLFQATQGWAF
TGCGCCAGCAGCTTGTTTCAAGCAACGCAGGGATGGGCCTTC
>TRBV7-8|.|TRBJ1-5|few
CASSLARTSVGPQHF
TGTGCCAGCAGCTTAGCGCGGACCTCTGTGGGGCCCCAGCATTTT
>TRBV7-2|TRBD1|TRBJ2-7|.
CASSVDRGLYEQYF
TGTGCCAGCAGCGTCGACAGGGGGCTATACGAGCAGTACTTC
>TRBV20-1|.|TRBJ2-7|.
CSASTIVAYEQYF
TGCAGTGCTAGTACTATAGTGGCCTACGAGCAGTACTTC
>TRBV7-8|.|TRBJ1-1|.
CASSLALGPGAEAFF
TGTGCCAGCAGCTTAGCCCTAGGACCTGGGGCTGAAGCTTTCTTT
>TRBV18|.|TRBJ1-2|.
CASSPDGTGYGYTF
TGTGCCAGCTCACCAGACGGGACGGGCTATGGCTACACCTTC
>TRBV7-9|TRBD1|TRBJ1-2|.
CASSPGGVYGYTF
TGTGCCAGCAGCCCAGGGGGCGTCTATGGCTACACCTTC
>TRBV2|.|TRBJ1-5|once
CASSAGSNQPQHF
TGTGCCAGCAGTGCGGGCAGCAATCAGCCCCAGCATTTT